This T cell receptor beta chain was found in a study of blood T cell repertoires in COVID-19. Study context: Whether acute or convalescent, the COVID-19 samples came from the United States, Italy and Spain. Sources were T cells, B-cell-depleted T cells, or PBMCs; the material itself was cDNA or gDNA.

Authors' methods: Counts of nucleated cells, estimated from reference gene primer amplification, were obtained. The assay was immunoSEQ multiplex PCR, and TCRdb's table has in-frame clones only and misses some. The DNA gave D and trimming, while V, J and clone size come from that table. The sample has more than 10,000 clones; 83% are singletons. V lost 0 bases, J lost 5 bases, and 6 bases stayed unmatched. The CDR3 spans 16 residues. Germline CDR1 and CDR2: SGHTS and YDEGEE. Source material: peripheral blood. This TCR derives from a man aged 35 to 55 with active or convalescent COVID-19. The chain uses TRBV5-8 and TRBJ1-5, with TRBD1 matching 9 bases. Here the CDR3 DNA reads TGTGCCAGCAGCTTGGGACAGGGGGTCATCCATCAGCCCCAGCATTTT. As protein: CASSLGQGVIHQPQHF.